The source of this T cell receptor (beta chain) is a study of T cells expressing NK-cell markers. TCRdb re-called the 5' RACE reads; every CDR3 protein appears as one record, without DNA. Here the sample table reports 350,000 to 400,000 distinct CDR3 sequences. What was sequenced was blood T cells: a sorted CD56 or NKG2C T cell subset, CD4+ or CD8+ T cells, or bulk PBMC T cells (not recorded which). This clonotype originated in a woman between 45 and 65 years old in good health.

CDR3: CASGQGVTDTQYF. This sequence joins TRBV5-1 and TRBJ2-3; TCRdb's D call of TRBD1 is untestable without DNA. This CDR3 contains 13 residues. Germline lookup yields CDR1 SGHRS and CDR2 YFSETQ.